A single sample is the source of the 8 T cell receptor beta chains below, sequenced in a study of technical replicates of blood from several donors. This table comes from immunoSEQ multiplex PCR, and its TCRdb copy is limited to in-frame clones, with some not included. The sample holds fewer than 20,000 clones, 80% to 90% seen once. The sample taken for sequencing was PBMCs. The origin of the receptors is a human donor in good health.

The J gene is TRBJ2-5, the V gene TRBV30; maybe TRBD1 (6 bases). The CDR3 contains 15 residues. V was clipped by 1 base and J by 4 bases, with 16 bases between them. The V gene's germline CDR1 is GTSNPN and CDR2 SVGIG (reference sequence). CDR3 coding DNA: TGTGCCTGGAGTGGGGGGAGACAGGTAGCAGAGACCCAGTACTTC. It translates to CAWSGGRQVAETQYF.

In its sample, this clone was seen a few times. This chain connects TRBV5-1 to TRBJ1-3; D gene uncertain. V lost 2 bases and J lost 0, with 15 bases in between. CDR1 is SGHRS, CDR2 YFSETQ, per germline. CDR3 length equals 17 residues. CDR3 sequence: CASSLSPKTSSGNTIYF. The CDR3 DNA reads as TGCGCCAGCAGCTTATCCCCGAAAACTAGCTCTGGAAACACCATATATTTT.

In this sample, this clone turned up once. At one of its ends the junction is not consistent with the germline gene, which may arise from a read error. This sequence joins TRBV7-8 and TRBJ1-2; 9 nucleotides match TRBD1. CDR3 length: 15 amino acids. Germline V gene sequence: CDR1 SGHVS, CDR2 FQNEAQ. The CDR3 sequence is CASSSGQGLTYDYTF. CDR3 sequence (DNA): TGTGCCAGCAGCTCCGGACAGGGGCTAACCTATGACTACACCTTC.

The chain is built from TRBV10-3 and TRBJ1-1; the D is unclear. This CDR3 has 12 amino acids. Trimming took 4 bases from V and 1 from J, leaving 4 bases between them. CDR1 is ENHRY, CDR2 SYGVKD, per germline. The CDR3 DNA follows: TGTGCCATCAGTGGCAGGAACACTGAAGCTTTCTTT. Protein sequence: CAISGRNTEAFF.

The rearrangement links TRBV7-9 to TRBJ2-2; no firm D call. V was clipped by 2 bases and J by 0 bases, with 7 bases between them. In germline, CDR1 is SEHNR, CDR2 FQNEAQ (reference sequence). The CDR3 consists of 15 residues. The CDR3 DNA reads TGTGCCAGCAGCTTATCTAACTCGAACACCGGGGAGCTGTTTTTT. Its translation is CASSLSNSNTGELFF. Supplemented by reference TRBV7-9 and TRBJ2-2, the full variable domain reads DTGVSQNPRHKITKRGQNVTFRCDPISEHNRLYWYRQTLGQGPEFLTYFQNEAQLEKSRLLSDRFSAERPKGSFSTLEIQRTEQGDSAMYLCASSLSNSNTGELFFGEGSRLTVL.

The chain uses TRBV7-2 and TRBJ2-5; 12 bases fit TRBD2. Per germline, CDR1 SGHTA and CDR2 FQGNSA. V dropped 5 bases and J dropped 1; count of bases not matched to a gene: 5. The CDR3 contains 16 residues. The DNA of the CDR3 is TGTGCCAGCAGCCACTCTAGCGGGAGGGGCCAAGAGACCCAGTACTTC. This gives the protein CASSHSSGRGQETQYF.

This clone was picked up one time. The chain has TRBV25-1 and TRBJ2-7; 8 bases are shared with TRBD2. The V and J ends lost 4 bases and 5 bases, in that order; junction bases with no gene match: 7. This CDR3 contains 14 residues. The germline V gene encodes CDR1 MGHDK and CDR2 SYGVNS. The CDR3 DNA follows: TGTGCCAGCAGTGCCGGGGGGGTTGGGAACGAGCAGTACTTC. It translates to CASSAGGVGNEQYF.

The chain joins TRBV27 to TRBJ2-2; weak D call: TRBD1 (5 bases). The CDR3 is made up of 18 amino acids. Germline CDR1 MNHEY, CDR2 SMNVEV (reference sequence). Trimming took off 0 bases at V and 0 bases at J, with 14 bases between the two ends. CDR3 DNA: TGTGCCAGCAGTTTATCGGACACGAGTTATCCGAACACCGGGGAGCTGTTTTTT. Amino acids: CASSLSDTSYPNTGELFF.